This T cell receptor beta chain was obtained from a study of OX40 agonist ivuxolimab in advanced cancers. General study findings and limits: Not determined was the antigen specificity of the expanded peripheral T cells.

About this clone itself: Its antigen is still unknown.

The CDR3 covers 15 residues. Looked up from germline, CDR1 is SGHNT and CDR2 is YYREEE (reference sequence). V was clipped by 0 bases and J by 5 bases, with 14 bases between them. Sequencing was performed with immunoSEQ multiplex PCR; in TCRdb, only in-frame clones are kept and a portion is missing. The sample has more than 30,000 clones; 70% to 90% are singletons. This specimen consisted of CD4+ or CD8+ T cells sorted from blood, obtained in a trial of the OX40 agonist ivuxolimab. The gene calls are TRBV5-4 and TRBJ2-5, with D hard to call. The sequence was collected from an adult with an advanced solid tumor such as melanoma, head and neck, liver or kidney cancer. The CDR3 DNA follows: TGTGCCAGCAGCTTGGTGGCGGAGCCCGGGGAGACCCAGTACTTC. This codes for CASSLVAEPGETQYF.